Listed below are T cell receptor beta chains from one sample, sequenced in a study of shared clonotypes between healthy human individuals. Here immunoSEQ multiplex PCR was the method, and the copy in TCRdb shows in-frame clones only, minus some. The data hold hundreds of thousands of clones, with 74% observed a single time. The specimen sequenced was memory CD4+ T cells sorted from blood. The receptors here all came from a woman aged 25-40 years in good health. The CDR3 runs from the conserved cysteine through the conserved F or W. The D gene is left open where the match is weak. The size field is filled for only some rows; it gives once, few, many or a size class.

>TRBV5-1|.|TRBD1|TRBJ1-3
CASSFPIPRQGPLGGNTIYF
TGCGCCAGCAGCTTCCCCATCCCTCGACAGGGCCCCTTGGGTGGAAACACCATATATTTT
>TRBV19|once|.|TRBJ1-4
CATSRGDAGEKLFF
TGTGCCACTTCCCGGGGTGACGCCGGGGAAAAACTGTTTTTT
>TRBV10-3|.|TRBD2|TRBJ2-7
CAISERAGTSLDEQYF
TGTGCCATCAGTGAGAGAGCCGGGACTAGCTTAGACGAGCAGTACTTC
>TRBV7-3|.|TRBD2|TRBJ2-2
CASSLSGLAGNTGELFF
TGTGCCAGCAGCTTATCGGGACTAGCGGGGAACACCGGGGAGCTGTTTTTT
>TRBV11-2|once|.|TRBJ2-3
CASSFRGTQGDTQYF
TGTGCCAGCAGCTTTAGGGGTACTCAAGGGGATACGCAGTATTTT
>TRBV16|once|TRBD1|TRBJ2-3
CASNDRGERSDTQYF
TGTGCCAGCAACGACAGGGGCGAGAGGTCAGATACGCAGTATTTT
>TRBV27|.|TRBD1|TRBJ2-2
CASSFGLTGVTGELFF
TGTGCCAGCAGTTTTGGGTTGACAGGGGTCACCGGGGAGCTGTTTTTT
>TRBV25-1|.|TRBD1|TRBJ1-1
CASRDRETTEAFF
TGTGCCAGCAGAGACAGGGAGACCACTGAAGCTTTCTTT
>TRBV7-9|.|.|TRBJ2-3
CASSPRVQSSTDTQYF
TGTGCCAGCAGCCCTAGAGTACAGTCTAGCACAGATACGCAGTATTTT
>TRBV5-1|.|TRBD1|TRBJ1-1
CASSSPDREAFF
TGCGCCAGCAGCTCTCCGGACAGGGAGGCTTTCTTT